Included here is one T cell receptor (beta chain) sequence, with context. TCRdb keeps only in-frame clones here, not all; method: immunoSEQ multiplex PCR. The sample includes 550,000 to 850,000 clones, approximately 72% seen only once; the top ten take about 1.8%. This sample was included in a study of shared clonotypes between healthy human individuals. The CDR3 sequence is 16 residues long. CDR1 and CDR2 from the germline V gene are ENHRY and SYGVKD. V lost 2 bases and J lost 3; bases outside the gene matches: 3. This sequence joins TRBV10-3 and TRBJ2-5; 13 bases fit TRBD2. The sequencing input was memory CD4+ T cells sorted from blood. The subset denotes: CD45RA-negative fraction. This sequence was found in a woman aged 25 to 39 in good health. The CDR3 region is CAISEGGLAGKETQYF. The CDR3 DNA reads as TGTGCCATCAGTGAGGGGGGACTAGCGGGAAAAGAGACCCAGTACTTC.